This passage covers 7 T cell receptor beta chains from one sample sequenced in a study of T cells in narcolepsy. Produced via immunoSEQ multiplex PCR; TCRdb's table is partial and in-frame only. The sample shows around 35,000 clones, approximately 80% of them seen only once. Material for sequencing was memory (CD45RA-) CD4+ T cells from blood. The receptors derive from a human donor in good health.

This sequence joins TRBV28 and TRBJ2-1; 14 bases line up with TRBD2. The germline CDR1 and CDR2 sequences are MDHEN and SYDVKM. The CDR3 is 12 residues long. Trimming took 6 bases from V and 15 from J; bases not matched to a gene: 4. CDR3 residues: CASRTSGRGPFF. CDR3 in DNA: TGTGCCAGCAGGACTAGCGGGAGGGGCCCGTTCTTC.

CDR3 sequence reads: CASSLAGTDYYEQYF. Written as DNA, the CDR3 is TGTGCCAGCAGCCTAGCCGGGACAGATTACTACGAGCAGTACTTC. V gene TRBV4-2 combines with J gene TRBJ2-7; 7 nucleotides line up with TRBD1. V gave up 4 bases and J gave up 3 bases; unmatched junction bases: 9. Germline V gene lookup returns CDR1 LGHNA and CDR2 YNFKEQ. The CDR3 has 15 amino acids.

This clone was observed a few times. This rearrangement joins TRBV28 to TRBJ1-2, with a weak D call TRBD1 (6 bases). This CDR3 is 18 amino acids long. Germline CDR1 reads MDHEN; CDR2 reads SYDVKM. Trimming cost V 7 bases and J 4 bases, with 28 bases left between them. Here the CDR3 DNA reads TGTGCCAGCACTTACCCGGGGGCGGTTTATAAGGCCGGCTATGGCTACACCTTC. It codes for CASTYPGAVYKAGYGYTF.

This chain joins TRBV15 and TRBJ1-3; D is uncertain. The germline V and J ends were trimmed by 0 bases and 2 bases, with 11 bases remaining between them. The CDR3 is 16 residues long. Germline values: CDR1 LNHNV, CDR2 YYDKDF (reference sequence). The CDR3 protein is CATSRDGGRAGNTIYF. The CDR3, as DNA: TGTGCCACCAGCAGAGACGGAGGGAGGGCTGGAAACACCATATATTTT.

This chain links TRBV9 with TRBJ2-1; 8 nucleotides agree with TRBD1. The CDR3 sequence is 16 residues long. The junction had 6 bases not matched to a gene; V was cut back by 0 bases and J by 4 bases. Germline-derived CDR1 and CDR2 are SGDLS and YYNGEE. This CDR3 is CASSVGGQGWYNEQFF. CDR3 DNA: TGTGCCAGCAGCGTAGGCGGACAGGGTTGGTACAATGAGCAGTTCTTC.

For the CDR3, the DNA is TGCGCCAGCAGCCAACCCGGGGGGGCGTACATTCAGTACTTC. It encodes CASSQPGGAYIQYF. The genes are TRBV4-1 and TRBJ2-4, with 8 positions matching TRBD2. The CDR3 runs 14 residues. Germline CDR1 reads MGHRA; CDR2 reads YSYEKL. Losses at the gene ends were 2 bases for V and 8 bases for J; bases not matched to a gene: 5.

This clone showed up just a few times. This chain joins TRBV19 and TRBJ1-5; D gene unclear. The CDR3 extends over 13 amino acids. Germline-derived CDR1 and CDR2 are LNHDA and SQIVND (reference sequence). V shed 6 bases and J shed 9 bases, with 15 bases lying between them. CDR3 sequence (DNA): TGTGCCAGTAGAGTCAGCCGGGCGCCGCCCCAGCATTTT. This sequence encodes CASRVSRAPPQHF.